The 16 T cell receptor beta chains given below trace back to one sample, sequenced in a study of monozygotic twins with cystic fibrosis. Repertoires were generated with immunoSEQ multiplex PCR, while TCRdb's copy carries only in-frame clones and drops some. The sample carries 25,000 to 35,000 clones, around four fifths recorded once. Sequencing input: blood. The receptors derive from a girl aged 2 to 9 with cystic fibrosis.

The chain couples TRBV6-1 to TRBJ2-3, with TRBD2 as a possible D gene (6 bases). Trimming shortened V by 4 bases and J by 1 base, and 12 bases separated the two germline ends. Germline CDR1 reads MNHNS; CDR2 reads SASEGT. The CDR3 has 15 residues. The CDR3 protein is CASSGGTWGTDTQYF. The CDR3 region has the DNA TGTGCCAGCAGTGGGGGGACTTGGGGCACAGATACGCAGTATTTT.

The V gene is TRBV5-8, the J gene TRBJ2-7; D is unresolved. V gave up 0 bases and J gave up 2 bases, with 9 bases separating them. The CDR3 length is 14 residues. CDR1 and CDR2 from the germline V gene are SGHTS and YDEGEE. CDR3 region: CASSLAVWAYEQYF. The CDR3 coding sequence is TGTGCCAGCAGCTTGGCCGTGTGGGCCTACGAGCAGTACTTC.

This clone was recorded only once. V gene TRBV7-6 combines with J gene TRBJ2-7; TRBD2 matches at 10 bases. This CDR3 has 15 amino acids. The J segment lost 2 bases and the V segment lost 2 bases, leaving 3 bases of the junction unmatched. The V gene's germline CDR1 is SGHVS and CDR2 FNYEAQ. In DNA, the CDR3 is TGTGCCAGCAGCTTACTAGCGGGAGATCCCTACGAGCAGTACTTC. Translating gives CASSLLAGDPYEQYF.

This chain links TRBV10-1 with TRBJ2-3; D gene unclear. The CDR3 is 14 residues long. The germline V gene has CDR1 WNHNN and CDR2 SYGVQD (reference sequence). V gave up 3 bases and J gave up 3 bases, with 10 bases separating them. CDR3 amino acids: CASSDGVSTDTQYF. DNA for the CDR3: TGCGCCAGCAGTGACGGTGTTAGTACAGATACGCAGTATTTT.

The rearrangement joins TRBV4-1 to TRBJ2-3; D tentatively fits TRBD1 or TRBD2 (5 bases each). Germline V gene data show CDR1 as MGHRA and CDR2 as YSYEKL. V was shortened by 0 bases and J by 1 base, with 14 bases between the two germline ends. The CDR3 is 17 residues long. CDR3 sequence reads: CASSQEDLGVRTDTQYF. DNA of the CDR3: TGCGCCAGCAGCCAAGAGGACTTGGGGGTACGCACAGATACGCAGTATTTT.

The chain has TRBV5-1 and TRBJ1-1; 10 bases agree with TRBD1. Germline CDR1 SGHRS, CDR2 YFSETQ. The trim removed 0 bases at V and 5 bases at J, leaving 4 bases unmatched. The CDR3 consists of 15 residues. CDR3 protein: CASSLAGQGFTEAFF. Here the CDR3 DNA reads TGCGCCAGCAGCTTGGCGGGACAGGGGTTTACTGAAGCTTTCTTT. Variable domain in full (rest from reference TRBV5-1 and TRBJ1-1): KAGVTQTPRYLIKTRGQQVTLSCSPISGHRSVSWYQQTPGQGLQFLFEYFSETQRNKGNFPGRFSGRQFSNSRSEMNVSTLELGDSALYLCASSLAGQGFTEAFFGQGTRLTVV.

Here the CDR3 reads CASSNSVLTIDEAFF. The CDR3 DNA reads as TGTGCCAGCTCAAATTCCGTGCTAACAATCGATGAAGCTTTCTTT. V and J are TRBV6-6 and TRBJ1-1; D is unclear. Trimming took 8 bases from V and 7 from J, leaving 23 bases between them. The CDR3 runs 15 residues. Germline-derived CDR1 and CDR2 are MNHNY and SVGAGI (reference sequence).

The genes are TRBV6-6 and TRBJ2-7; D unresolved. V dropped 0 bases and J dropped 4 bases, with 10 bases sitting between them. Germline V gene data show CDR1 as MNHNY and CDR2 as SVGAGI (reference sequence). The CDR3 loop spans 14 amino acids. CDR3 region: CASSYSGRLYEQYF. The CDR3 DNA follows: TGTGCCAGCAGTTACTCTGGCAGATTATACGAGCAGTACTTC.

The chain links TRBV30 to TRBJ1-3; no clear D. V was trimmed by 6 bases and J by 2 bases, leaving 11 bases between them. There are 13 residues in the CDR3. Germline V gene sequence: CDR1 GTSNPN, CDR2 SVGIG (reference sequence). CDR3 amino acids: CACGRLAGNTIYF. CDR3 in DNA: TGTGCCTGTGGGAGGTTGGCTGGAAACACCATATATTTT.

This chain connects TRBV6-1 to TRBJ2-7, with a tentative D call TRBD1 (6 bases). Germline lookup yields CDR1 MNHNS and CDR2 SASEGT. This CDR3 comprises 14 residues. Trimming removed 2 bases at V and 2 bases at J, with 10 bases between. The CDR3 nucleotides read TGTGCCAGCAGTGAACTGGGGGCCGCCTACGAGCAGTACTTC. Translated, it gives CASSELGAAYEQYF.

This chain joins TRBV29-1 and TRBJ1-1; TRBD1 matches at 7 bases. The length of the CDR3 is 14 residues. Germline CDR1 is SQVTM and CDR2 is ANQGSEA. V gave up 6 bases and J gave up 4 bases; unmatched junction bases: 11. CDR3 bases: TGCAGCGTGACCAGGGGGGTTGGGGCCACTGAAGCTTTCTTT. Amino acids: CSVTRGVGATEAFF. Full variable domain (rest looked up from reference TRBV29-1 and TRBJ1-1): SAVISQKPSRDICQRGTSLTIQCQVDSQVTMMFWYRQQPGQSLTLIATANQGSEATYESGFVIDKFPISRPNLTFSTLTVSNMSPEDSSIYLCSVTRGVGATEAFFGQGTRLTVV.

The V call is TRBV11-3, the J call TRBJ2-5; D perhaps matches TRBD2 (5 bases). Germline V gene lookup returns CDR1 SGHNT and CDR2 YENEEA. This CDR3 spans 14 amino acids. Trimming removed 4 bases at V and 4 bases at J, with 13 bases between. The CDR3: CASSSRTDGETQYF. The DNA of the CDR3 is TGTGCCAGCAGCTCACGGACTGATGGAGAGACCCAGTACTTC.

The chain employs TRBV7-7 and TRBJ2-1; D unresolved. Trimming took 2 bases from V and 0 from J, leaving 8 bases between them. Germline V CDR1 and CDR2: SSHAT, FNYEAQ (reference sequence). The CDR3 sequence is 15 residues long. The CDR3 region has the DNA TGTGCCAGCAGCTTAACTTACGACTCCTACAATGAGCAGTTCTTC. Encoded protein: CASSLTYDSYNEQFF. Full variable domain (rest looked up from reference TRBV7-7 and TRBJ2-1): GAGVSQSPRYKVTKRGQDVTLRCDPISSHATLYWYQQALGQGPEFLTYFNYEAQPDKSGLPSDRFSAERPEGSISTLTIQRTEQRDSAMYRCASSLTYDSYNEQFFGPGTRLTVL.

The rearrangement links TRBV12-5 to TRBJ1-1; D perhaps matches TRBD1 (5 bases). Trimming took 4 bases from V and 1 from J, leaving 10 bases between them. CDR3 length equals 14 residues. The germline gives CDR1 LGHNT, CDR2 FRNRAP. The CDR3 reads CASGSFDRNTEAFF. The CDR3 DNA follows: TGTGCTAGTGGTTCGTTCGACAGGAACACTGAAGCTTTCTTT.

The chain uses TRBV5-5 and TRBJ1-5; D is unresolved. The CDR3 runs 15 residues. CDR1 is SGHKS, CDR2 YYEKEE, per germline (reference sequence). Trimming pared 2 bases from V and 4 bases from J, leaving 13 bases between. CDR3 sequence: CASSFDGFSNQPQHF. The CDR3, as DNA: TGTGCCAGCAGCTTCGACGGTTTCAGTAATCAGCCCCAGCATTTT.

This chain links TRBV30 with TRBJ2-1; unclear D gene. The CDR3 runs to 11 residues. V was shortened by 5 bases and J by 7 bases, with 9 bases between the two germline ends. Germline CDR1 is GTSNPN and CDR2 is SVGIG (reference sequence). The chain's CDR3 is CAWHIWNEQFF. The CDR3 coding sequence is TGTGCCTGGCATATCTGGAATGAGCAGTTCTTC.